This T cell receptor beta chain came from a study of cytomegalovirus exposure and HLA in healthy donors. Study at large: In terms of ancestry, the Caucasian-associated cluster contained about 81% of the 350 to 450 genotyped donors.

Primers included in the PCR were 60 Vbeta and 13 Jbeta primers. In the source study's methods: In a later analysis, some 11 million of 75 million to 90 million unique beta chains occurred in at least two donors. Data came from immunoSEQ multiplex PCR; TCRdb stores just in-frame clones and leaves some out. That table gives V, J and clone size, and the DNA gave D and trimming. The sample shows 120,000 to 150,000 clones, around 80% of them seen only once. Regarding the study as a whole: Cytomegalovirus status was reportedly diagnosed by the classifier with high specificity and sensitivity.

Germline loops: CDR1 SGHAT, CDR2 FQDESV (reference sequence). Unmatched junction bases numbered 18, after V lost 5 bases and J lost 6 bases. CDR3 length equals 18 residues. Points on this clone: Antigen: not known.

This TCR came from a man aged 40-50 years in good health and CMV-seropositive. The chain carries TRBV11-1 and TRBJ1-5; 8 nucleotides match TRBD1. The sequencing input was PBMCs. The CDR3 loop reads CASSKRGPGQGWSQPQHF. CDR3 nucleotides: TGTGCCAGCAGCAAGAGGGGGCCCGGACAGGGTTGGAGTCAGCCCCAGCATTTT.